A single sample gave rise to the 12 T cell receptor beta chains below, sequenced in a study of T-cell reconstitution after alpha-beta-depleted transplantation in children. Unique molecular identifiers were used in preparing the TCRbeta library. TCRdb re-derived calls from the PCR reads in MiXCR, one entry per CDR3 protein. The sample has some 840,000 distinct CDR3 sequences, roughly 15% seen once. This specimen consisted of PBMCs, mostly from graft donor cells, obtained 360 days after TCRalphabeta/CD19-depleted stem cell transplant. The receptors shown here come from a male patient between 5 and 17 years old who had a stem cell transplant for acute lymphoblastic leukemia, so the T cells may come from the graft donor.

The chain recombines TRBV20-1 with TRBJ2-5; TRBD2 matches at 8 bases. The V segment lost 5 bases and the J segment 5 bases; nucleotides outside the gene matches: 7. CDR3 size: 13 residues. The V gene's germline CDR1 is DFQATT and CDR2 SNEGSKA (reference sequence). The CDR3 DNA follows: TGCAGTGCTCCCCTTTCGGGAGGGGAGACCCAGTACTTC. Residues: CSAPLSGGETQYF.

This clonotype appeared many times. The chain uses TRBV7-3 and TRBJ1-1; no reliable D call. Germline V gene data show CDR1 as SGHTA and CDR2 as FQGTGA. V was pared by 5 bases and J by 4 bases, with 11 bases between. The CDR3 sequence is 13 residues long. CDR3 DNA: TGTGCCAGCAGCCCCTTCCTCAGCACTGAAGCTTTCTTT. Translation gives CASSPFLSTEAFF.

The table lists this clonotype with a few counts. This sequence joins TRBV12-3 or TRBV12-4 and TRBJ1-2; TRBD1 aligns across 8 bases. This CDR3 is 16 amino acids long. V trimming: 0 bases; J trimming: 3 bases; junction bases outside the gene matches: 6. The CDR3, as DNA: TGTGCCAGCAGTTTAGCGCATACAGGGGGAGACTATGGCTACACCTTC. This codes for CASSLAHTGGDYGYTF.

This clonotype has at least ten counts. The rearrangement uses TRBV12-3 or TRBV12-4 and TRBJ2-3; D possibly corresponds to TRBD1 (5 bases). This CDR3 has 13 amino acids. V dropped 7 bases and J dropped 6 bases, with 14 bases sitting between them. CDR3 nucleotide sequence: TGTGCCAGCATAGGGGCCGCCTTTGATACGCAGTATTTT. Residues: CASIGAAFDTQYF.

V gene TRBV4-1 combines with J gene TRBJ2-7; 11 bases fit TRBD2. CDR3 length equals 17 residues. Trimming cost V 0 bases and J 2 bases; bases outside gene matches: 6. CDR1 and CDR2 from the germline V gene are MGHRA and YSYEKL. CDR3 nucleotides: TGCGCCAGCAGCCAAGACCTAGCGGGAGGCCCCCCCTACGAGCAGTACTTC. It yields the protein CASSQDLAGGPPYEQYF.

This clonotype was counted only a few times. DNA for the CDR3: TGTGCCAGCAGTTACTGGACGGAGACAGATACGCAGTATTTT. This encodes CASSYWTETDTQYF. The rearrangement links TRBV6-2 or TRBV6-3 to TRBJ2-3; D not certain. Trimming pared 1 base from V and 3 bases from J, leaving 8 bases between. CDR3 size: 14 residues. Looked up from germline, CDR1 is MNHEY and CDR2 is SVGEGT.

This clonotype has more than one count but fewer than ten. CDR3 loop: CASRRGSAPDTQYF. CDR3 nucleotide sequence: TGCGCCAGCAGAAGGGGCAGTGCGCCAGATACGCAGTATTTT. J is TRBJ2-3 and V is TRBV10-2; weak D call: TRBD1 (5 bases). CDR3 length equals 14 residues. Germline V gene sequence: CDR1 WSHSY, CDR2 SAAADI. The V end lost 6 bases, the J end lost 4 bases, and 14 bases lay between the germline ends.

This clonotype has more than one count but fewer than ten. This chain connects TRBV12-3 or TRBV12-4 to TRBJ2-7; 7 positions match TRBD1. The V gene end was trimmed by 7 bases and the J gene end by 12 bases; junction bases not matched to a gene: 24. The CDR3 runs 16 residues. CDR3 sequence reads: CASTLYRGTRSKSLYF. The CDR3, as DNA: TGTGCCAGCACCCTTTACAGGGGCACTAGAAGTAAATCGCTGTACTTC.

The chain uses TRBV5-1 and TRBJ1-1, with a tentative D call TRBD1 (5 bases). This CDR3 is built from 14 residues. V was shortened by 5 bases and J by 1 base, with 12 bases between the two germline ends. In germline, CDR1 is SGHRS, CDR2 YFSETQ. The CDR3 protein is CASSTGRPNTEAFF. CDR3 nucleotide sequence: TGCGCCAGCAGTACAGGACGGCCGAACACTGAAGCTTTCTTT.

This chain connects TRBV13 to TRBJ2-7, with no clear D. This CDR3 has 14 residues. The germline gives CDR1 PRHDT, CDR2 FYEKMQ (reference sequence). Trimming took 8 bases from V and 3 from J, leaving 17 bases between them. CDR3 region: CASRPGWWFYEQYF. The CDR3 nucleotides read TGTGCCAGCCGCCCCGGGTGGTGGTTCTACGAGCAGTACTTC.

This clonotype was observed a few times. The rearrangement joins TRBV7-9 to TRBJ2-4, with 7 bases matching TRBD2. This CDR3 has 14 amino acids. The junction had 15 bases not matched to a gene; V was cut back by 5 bases and J by 14 bases. Per the germline V gene, CDR1 is SEHNR and CDR2 is FQNEAQ (reference sequence). CDR3 bases: TGTGCCAGCAGCAATCCCGGGACTACTACCCGAAAGTACTTC. This sequence encodes CASSNPGTTTRKYF.

The chain carries TRBV9 and TRBJ2-1; 15 bases line up with TRBD2. The CDR3 is 18 amino acids. Trimming cost V 1 base and J 7 bases; bases outside gene matches: 9. Per the germline V gene, CDR1 is SGDLS and CDR2 is YYNGEE. The CDR3 nucleotides read TGTGCCAGCAGCGTATCCCTCACCGGGACTAGCGGGAGGAATGAGCAGTTCTTC. This sequence encodes CASSVSLTGTSGRNEQFF.